This T cell receptor (beta chain) appears in the sequencing data of a study of control samples from healthy donors and cancer patients. V dropped 4 bases and J dropped 1 base, with 16 bases sitting between them. CDR1 SGHRS and CDR2 YFSETQ come from the germline V gene. The CDR3 covers 16 residues. Clones were sequenced by immunoSEQ multiplex PCR, and TCRdb holds only the in-frame ones, with some missing. Counted here are 70,000 to 100,000 clones, 91% occurring once; the ten biggest clones make up roughly 15%. The V call is TRBV5-1, the J call TRBJ2-3, with unresolved D. This sequence was found in a man in his fifties in good health. Sequences were obtained from blood. In DNA form, the CDR3 reads TGCGCCAGCAGCCCCGATCTGAGCGCCGGCACAGATACGCAGTATTTT. This encodes CASSPDLSAGTDTQYF.